These T cell receptor beta chains were read from a single sample in a study of breast tumors, draining lymph nodes, adjacent tissues. TCRdb recomputed calls from the multiplex PCR reads with MiXCR, one row per CDR3 protein. The table lists under 350,000 distinct CDR3 sequences, around 31% of them singletons, with 0.85% to 1.2% in the top ten. The source material was axillary lymph node tissue. The receptors were gathered from a female donor with breast cancer. Some clones in this sample may be carry-over from other donors' samples. The CDR3 runs from the conserved cysteine through the conserved F or W. The D gene is left open where the match is weak. Some rows mark clone size as missing; the rest say once, few, many or name a class of expanded clone.

CDR3 protein,CDR3 DNA,clone size,V gene,D gene,J gene
CASSPRAGLFYEQYF,TGTGCCAGCAGCCCCCGAGCGGGACTCTTTTACGAGCAGTACTTC,many,TRBV12-3/TRBV12-4,TRBD2,TRBJ2-7
CASSSTDLPYEQYF,TGTGCCAGCAGCTCTACGGACCTGCCCTACGAGCAGTACTTC,many,TRBV5-6,-,TRBJ2-7
CSGGSFQQTQYF,TGCAGCGGCGGGAGTTTTCAGCAGACCCAGTACTTC,-,TRBV29-1,TRBD2,TRBJ2-5
CASGLSRLKDTQYF,TGTGCTAGTGGTTTGTCCCGTCTGAAAGATACGCAGTATTTT,many,TRBV12-5,-,TRBJ2-3
CASSLVRGANVLTF,TGTGCCAGCAGCTTAGTCCGGGGGGCCAACGTCCTGACTTTC,many,TRBV11-3,-,TRBJ2-6
CASSDGWEAFF,TGTGCCAGCAGTGATGGGTGGGAAGCTTTCTTT,-,TRBV2,-,TRBJ1-1
CSGTASGNTIYF,TGCAGCGGCACAGCCTCTGGAAACACCATATATTTT,many,TRBV29-1,-,TRBJ1-3
CASSPFGEGGQETQYF,TGTGCCAGCAGCCCTTTCGGGGAGGGGGGCCAAGAGACCCAGTACTTC,-,TRBV5-5,-,TRBJ2-5
CASSTDRGPVYGYTF,TGTGCCAGCAGCACGGACAGGGGCCCTGTCTATGGCTACACCTTC,-,TRBV5-5,TRBD1,TRBJ1-2
CASSRTENSYEQYF,TGCGCCAGCAGCCGTACAGAAAACTCCTACGAGCAGTACTTC,many,TRBV4-1,-,TRBJ2-7
CASSHPRPGLGHEQFF,TGTGCCAGCAGCCATCCCCGGCCGGGACTAGGCCATGAGCAGTTCTTC,-,TRBV14,TRBD2,TRBJ2-1
CASSQPPPYGYTF,TGTGCCAGCAGCCAACCACCGCCTTATGGCTACACCTTC,many,TRBV7-9,-,TRBJ1-2
CASSPPAGSEETQYF,TGTGCCAGCAGCCCCCCCGCGGGAAGCGAAGAGACCCAGTACTTC,-,TRBV28,-,TRBJ2-5
CARDERQAGANVLTF,TGTGCTAGAGACGAGAGGCAGGCTGGGGCCAACGTCCTGACTTTC,-,TRBV27,-,TRBJ2-6
CASSSLGQDERIYGYTF,TGTGCCAGCAGCTCACTTGGACAGGACGAAAGGATCTATGGCTACACCTTC,many,TRBV11-2,TRBD1,TRBJ1-2
CASSVAGELGELFF,TGTGCCAGCAGCGTAGCGGGAGAGTTGGGGGAGCTGTTTTTT,many,TRBV11-3,TRBD2,TRBJ2-2
CASSQEVRATTQYF,TGCGCCAGCAGCCAAGAAGTTCGAGCAACGACCCAGTACTTC,many,TRBV4-1,-,TRBJ2-5
CSLARAETDTQYF,TGCAGCCTAGCGAGGGCCGAGACAGATACGCAGTATTTT,many,TRBV20-1,-,TRBJ2-3
CASSLAEGHPYEQYF,TGTGCCAGCAGCTTGGCGGAGGGACACCCCTACGAGCAGTACTTC,many,TRBV14,-,TRBJ2-7
CASSLAGVTAASADTQYF,TGTGCCAGTAGTCTAGCGGGAGTGACGGCCGCTTCGGCAGATACGCAGTATTTT,many,TRBV19,TRBD2,TRBJ2-3
CASSPQGGGGSPLHF,TGTGCCAGCAGTCCCCAAGGTGGGGGAGGTTCACCCCTCCACTTT,-,TRBV2,-,TRBJ1-6
CSARDGSGVHNEQFF,TGCAGTGCTAGAGATGGTAGCGGGGTCCACAATGAGCAGTTCTTC,many,TRBV20-1,TRBD2,TRBJ2-1
CASSSQDRGGYGYTF,TGTGCCAGCAGCTCCCAGGACAGGGGAGGGTATGGCTACACCTTC,many,TRBV5-6,TRBD1,TRBJ1-2
CASSFGTSGTEQFF,TGTGCCAGCAGCTTCGGGACTAGCGGGACTGAGCAGTTCTTC,many,TRBV5-5,TRBD2,TRBJ2-1
CASSQGAWYGYTF,TGTGCCAGCAGTCAGGGGGCTTGGTATGGCTACACCTTC,many,TRBV27,TRBD1,TRBJ1-2
CAISESGNSEKLFF,TGTGCCATCAGTGAGTCGGGAAATTCTGAAAAACTGTTTTTT,many,TRBV10-3,-,TRBJ1-4
CSVPANTEAFF,TGCAGTGTGCCGGCGAACACTGAAGCTTTCTTT,once,TRBV20-1,-,TRBJ1-1
CASSQDEGGTQETQYF,TGCGCCAGCAGCCAAGATGAGGGCGGGACCCAAGAGACCCAGTACTTC,many,TRBV4-1,-,TRBJ2-5
CAGAAGWGTDTQYF,TGTGCCGGGGCAGCGGGATGGGGCACAGATACGCAGTATTTT,-,TRBV28,TRBD2,TRBJ2-3
CASSFPGTDTQYF,TGCGCCAGCAGCTTTCCAGGCACAGATACGCAGTATTTT,many,TRBV5-1,-,TRBJ2-3
CASTRDTSTDTQYF,TGTGCCAGCACCCGGGACACCAGCACAGATACGCAGTATTTT,many,TRBV3-1,-,TRBJ2-3
CASSLEEGAHTEAFF,TGCGCCAGCAGCTTGGAGGAGGGGGCGCATACTGAAGCTTTCTTT,-,TRBV5-1,TRBD1,TRBJ1-1
CSASRGQPQHF,TGCAGTGCGTCTAGGGGTCAGCCCCAGCATTTT,many,TRBV20-1,-,TRBJ1-5
CSAIGSNTGELFF,TGCAGTGCTATTGGAAGTAACACCGGGGAGCTGTTTTTT,many,TRBV20-1,-,TRBJ2-2
CASSSLANQETQYF,TGTGCCAGCAGTTCCCTAGCGAACCAAGAGACCCAGTACTTC,-,TRBV10-3,-,TRBJ2-5
CASSLYRSSGNEQFF,TGTGCCAGCAGCTTGTACAGAAGTTCGGGCAATGAGCAGTTCTTC,many,TRBV5-8,-,TRBJ2-1
CASSPGNSPLHF,TGTGCCAGCAGCCCTGGGAATTCACCCCTCCACTTT,-,TRBV9,-,TRBJ1-6
CASSSPRQASGANVLTF,TGTGCCAGCAGTTCGCCCCGACAAGCCTCTGGGGCCAACGTCCTGACTTTC,-,TRBV27,-,TRBJ2-6